A single sample is the source of the 25 T cell receptor beta chains below, sequenced in a study of T cells after yellow fever vaccination. TCRdb called the 5' RACE reads again in MiXCR, with one record for every CDR3 protein. The repertoire includes 450,000 to 650,000 distinct CDR3 sequences, about 13% of them detected once, and roughly 13% sits in the top ten. The input for sequencing was PBMCs, taken on the day of the yellow fever booster vaccination. These receptors all stem from a man under 40 who received the YFV17D yellow fever vaccine.

The rearrangement joins TRBV5-6 to TRBJ2-5; D unresolved. Per the germline V gene, CDR1 is SGHDT and CDR2 is YYEEEE. This CDR3 spans 13 amino acids. Trimming pared 0 bases from V and 4 bases from J, leaving 7 bases between. The CDR3, as DNA: TGTGCCAGCAGCTTGGGCTACAGAGAGACCCAGTACTTC. Translating gives CASSLGYRETQYF.

This clonotype was counted between two and nine times. The gene calls are TRBV16 and TRBJ1-5; no reliable D call. This CDR3 is built from 15 residues. CDR1 and CDR2 (germline): KGHSY, FQNENV. Trimming took 0 bases from V and 4 from J, leaving 10 bases between them. The CDR3 DNA sequence: TGTGCCAGCAGCCAATCGTACTTGGGTAATCAGCCCCAGCATTTT. Translating it yields CASSQSYLGNQPQHF.

This clonotype was detected many times. V usage is TRBV28 and J usage is TRBJ2-1; 8 bases are a match to TRBD2. The germline V gene has CDR1 MDHEN and CDR2 SYDVKM. The CDR3 is 14 amino acids. V was clipped by 2 bases and J by 7 bases; unmatched bases: 4. CDR3 residues: CASSLAGGSNEQFF. The CDR3 DNA is TGTGCCAGCAGTTTAGCGGGAGGTTCGAATGAGCAGTTCTTC. The entire variable domain, with the rest obtained from reference TRBV28 and TRBJ2-1, is as follows: DVKVTQSSRYLVKRTGEKVFLECVQDMDHENMFWYRQDPGLGLRLIYFSYDVKMKEKGDIPEGYSVSREKKERFSLILESASTNQTSMYLCASSLAGGSNEQFFGPGTRLTVL.

A few counts support this clonotype. The rearrangement joins TRBV3-1 to TRBJ1-1, with 7 bases aligning to TRBD1. Germline values: CDR1 LGHDT, CDR2 YNNKEL (reference sequence). The trim removed 1 base at V and 1 base at J, leaving 0 bases unmatched. CDR3 size: 14 residues. CDR3 nucleotides: TGTGCCAGCAGCCAAGGGGACAGGAACACTGAAGCTTTCTTT. It codes for CASSQGDRNTEAFF.

J is TRBJ2-7 and V is TRBV11-2; D ambiguous. Germline CDR1 reads SGHAT; CDR2 reads FQNNGV. The CDR3 contains 14 residues. V was trimmed by 0 bases and J by 6 bases, leaving 12 bases between them. CDR3 residues: CASSLDPPSAEQYF. The CDR3 DNA follows: TGTGCCAGCAGCTTAGACCCCCCATCGGCCGAGCAGTACTTC.

This clonotype was found many times. This chain connects TRBV20-1 to TRBJ2-7, with D possibly called TRBD1 or TRBD2 (5 bases each). CDR1 is DFQATT and CDR2 is SNEGSKA in the germline V gene (reference sequence). The CDR3 length is 12 residues. Trimming removed 5 bases from V and 3 bases from J, with 11 bases in between. DNA for the CDR3: TGCAGTGCTCTGGGGACCGTCTACGAGCAGTACTTC. It codes for CSALGTVYEQYF.

This clonotype has at least ten counts. V is TRBV25-1 and J is TRBJ2-5; D not certain. This CDR3 is 15 amino acids long. The germline V gene has CDR1 MGHDK and CDR2 SYGVNS. V was shortened by 4 bases and J by 5 bases, with 17 bases between the two germline ends. DNA for the CDR3: TGTGCCAGCAGTGCTGCCGGCGGTCTGCGGGAGACCCAGTACTTC. Translation gives CASSAAGGLRETQYF.

V is TRBV9 and J is TRBJ2-2; 9 positions agree with TRBD1. J lost 3 bases, V lost 2 bases, and 2 bases had no gene match. CDR1 SGDLS and CDR2 YYNGEE come from the germline V gene. The CDR3 has 15 residues. CDR3 loop: CASSVRTGDTGELFF. CDR3 bases: TGTGCCAGCAGCGTCAGGACAGGGGACACCGGGGAGCTGTTTTTT.

This chain uses TRBV20-1 with TRBJ1-5, with TRBD1 identical over 9 bases. The CDR3 has 14 residues. Germline-derived CDR1 and CDR2 are DFQATT and SNEGSKA (reference sequence). The CDR3 bases are TGCATTGGAGGACAGGGGCCGGGCAATCAGCCCCAGCATTTT. As protein: CIGGQGPGNQPQHF.

In this sample, this clonotype turned up a few times. As DNA, the CDR3 is TGCAGTGCTGAAGAGAGGGGCTCCGAGACCCAGTACTTC. Its protein is CSAEERGSETQYF. The chain joins TRBV20-1 to TRBJ2-5; D possibly uses TRBD1 or TRBD2 (5 bases each). Trimming removed 5 bases at V and 5 bases at J, with 15 bases between. This CDR3 is 13 amino acids long. Germline loops: CDR1 DFQATT, CDR2 SNEGSKA (reference sequence).

This clonotype was seen a few times. The V and J genes are TRBV10-3 and TRBJ2-2, with D possibly TRBD2 on 5 matching bases. The CDR3 runs 16 residues. The germline V and J ends were trimmed by 0 bases and 13 bases, with 21 bases remaining between them. Germline V CDR1 and CDR2: ENHRY, SYGVKD. Here the CDR3 reads CAISESMGAAAPRLFF. CDR3 in DNA: TGTGCCATCAGTGAGTCGATGGGAGCCGCCGCCCCAAGGCTGTTTTTT.

This clonotype turned up a few times. V gene TRBV7-9 combines with J gene TRBJ2-5, with 8 bases lining up with TRBD1. This CDR3 is built from 16 residues. Unmatched junction bases numbered 11, after V lost 5 bases and J lost 3 bases. CDR1 is SEHNR and CDR2 is FQNEAQ in the germline V gene (reference sequence). The CDR3 bases are TGTGCCAGCAGCGCGTACCGGGGACAGGACGAAGAGACCCAGTACTTC. Protein product: CASSAYRGQDEETQYF.

The CDR3 sequence is CASSSAGGVYEQYF. The DNA of the CDR3 is TGTGCCAGCAGTTCCGCCGGGGGGGTCTACGAGCAGTACTTC. This chain uses TRBV28 with TRBJ2-7; TRBD2 aligns across 8 bases. The J segment lost 3 bases and the V segment lost 4 bases, leaving 5 bases of the junction unmatched. This CDR3 is built from 14 residues. Looked up from germline, CDR1 is MDHEN and CDR2 is SYDVKM.

This chain's CDR3 is CASTTQSSYNEQFF. CDR3 nucleotides: TGTGCCAGCACTACACAGAGCTCCTACAATGAGCAGTTCTTC. The J gene is TRBJ2-1, the V gene TRBV28, with unresolved D. The CDR3 spans 14 residues. Germline CDR1 and CDR2: MDHEN and SYDVKM. Trimming stripped 7 bases from V and 0 bases from J, with 10 bases between. Based on the CDR3 plus reference TRBV28 and TRBJ2-1, the full variable domain is DVKVTQSSRYLVKRTGEKVFLECVQDMDHENMFWYRQDPGLGLRLIYFSYDVKMKEKGDIPEGYSVSREKKERFSLILESASTNQTSMYLCASTTQSSYNEQFFGPGTRLTVL.

The genes are TRBV28 and TRBJ2-7, with a possible D match to TRBD2 (6 bases). CDR3 length: 16 amino acids. Germline V CDR1 and CDR2: MDHEN, SYDVKM. V lost 2 bases and J 3 bases, leaving 17 bases between the germline ends. This CDR3 is CASSLRPSRGYYEQYF. CDR3 nucleotides: TGTGCCAGCAGTTTACGCCCTTCCCGGGGGTACTACGAGCAGTACTTC.

This chain connects TRBV6-1 to TRBJ1-4; tentatively, D is TRBD1 (5 bases). The CDR3 totals 14 residues. V was shortened by 6 bases and J by 5 bases, with 13 bases between the two germline ends. Germline assignment: CDR1 MNHNS and CDR2 SASEGT. CDR3 amino acids: CASRMGPSNEKLFF. In DNA form, the CDR3 reads TGTGCCAGCAGAATGGGACCGTCGAATGAAAAACTGTTTTTT.

CDR3 protein: CASSFSDRGKETQYF. CDR3 nucleotide sequence: TGTGCCAGCAGTTTCTCGGACAGGGGCAAAGAGACCCAGTACTTC. The chain uses TRBV12-3 or TRBV12-4 and TRBJ2-5; 9 bases fit TRBD1. Trimming cost V 3 bases and J 3 bases; bases outside gene matches: 5. The CDR3 contains 15 residues.

V is TRBV9 and J is TRBJ2-7, with D hard to call. The CDR3 runs 14 residues. CDR1 is SGDLS, CDR2 YYNGEE, per germline. V was cut by 0 bases and J by 0 bases, with 7 bases left in between. CDR3 sequence (DNA): TGTGCCAGCAGCGTAGCGGATAGCTCCTACGAGCAGTACTTC. This gives the protein CASSVADSSYEQYF.

This clonotype came up a few times. This chain's CDR3 is CASSPFGEEQYF. The CDR3 DNA reads as TGTGCCAGCAGCCCCTTCGGGGAAGAGCAGTACTTC. J is TRBJ2-7 and V is TRBV7-9; D may be TRBD2 (5 bases). The CDR3 loop spans 12 amino acids. Trimming took off 5 bases at V and 7 bases at J, with 12 bases between the two ends. Germline V gives CDR1 SEHNR, CDR2 FQNEAQ (reference sequence).

The J gene is TRBJ2-1, the V gene TRBV19; possibly TRBD1 for D (6 bases). V was shortened by 1 base and J by 4 bases, with 8 bases between the two germline ends. The CDR3 runs 14 residues. Per germline, CDR1 LNHDA and CDR2 SQIVND (reference sequence). CDR3 in DNA: TGTGCCAGTAGTATAGGGACAGTGTACAATGAGCAGTTCTTC. Translation: CASSIGTVYNEQFF.

This clonotype came up a few times. The rearrangement joins TRBV10-3 to TRBJ2-3; tentatively, D is TRBD1 (5 bases). Germline assignment: CDR1 ENHRY and CDR2 SYGVKD. The CDR3 is made up of 13 amino acids. Trimming removed 2 bases at V and 5 bases at J, with 8 bases between. This chain's CDR3 is CAISEGAGDTQYF. The CDR3 DNA is TGTGCCATCAGTGAGGGGGCCGGAGATACGCAGTATTTT.

The chain uses TRBV4-2 and TRBJ2-6, with unresolved D. Trimming removed 5 bases at V and 0 bases at J, with 17 bases between. The CDR3 sequence is 18 residues long. Germline-derived CDR1 and CDR2 are LGHNA and YNFKEQ. CDR3 residues: CASSSSPLGFSGANVLTF. The CDR3 DNA sequence: TGTGCCAGCAGCTCCAGCCCCCTCGGATTCTCTGGGGCCAACGTCCTGACTTTC.

The chain recombines TRBV27 with TRBJ2-7; 7 bases map to TRBD1. Trimming at V came to 6 bases and at J to 9 bases, leaving 11 bases not matched to a gene. Germline CDR1 reads MNHEY; CDR2 reads SMNVEV (reference sequence). The CDR3 extends over 13 amino acids. In DNA, the CDR3 is TGTGCCAGCAGCGGGACAGCTGTAAGCGGGCAGTACTTC. This sequence encodes CASSGTAVSGQYF.

The genes are TRBV7-2 and TRBJ2-1, with 8 bases lining up with TRBD2. Germline-derived CDR1 and CDR2 are SGHTA and FQGNSA. This CDR3 is 16 amino acids long. The ends lost 1 base at V and 8 bases at J; junction bases unmatched: 10. CDR3 nucleotide sequence: TGTGCCAGCAGCTTAGAGTGGGCGGGAGGAGGAGATGAGCAGTTCTTC. Residues: CASSLEWAGGGDEQFF. Supplemented by reference TRBV7-2 and TRBJ2-1, the full variable domain reads GAGVSQSPSNKVTEKGKDVELRCDPISGHTALYWYRQSLGQGLEFLIYFQGNSAPDKSGLPSDRFSAERTGGSVSTLTIQRTQQEDSAVYLCASSLEWAGGGDEQFFGPGTRLTVL.

The chain links TRBV20-1 to TRBJ2-1, with a weak D call TRBD1 (6 bases). Deletions cut 7 bases from V and 7 bases from J, with 17 bases between. The CDR3 is made up of 13 amino acids. Per the germline V gene, CDR1 is DFQATT and CDR2 is SNEGSKA (reference sequence). The CDR3 DNA is TGCAGTGTAACCCTAGGACAGTATAATGAGCAGTTCTTC. Its translation is CSVTLGQYNEQFF.